This TCR beta chain stems from a study of blood T cells in healthy people across ages. Points from the study as a whole: Strong correlation existed between TCR beta diversity and naive T cell percentage.

The authors ran a second PCR of 7 to 11 cycles using a sample-barcoded 5' primer and a J-beta primer mix. TCRdb itself ran the 5' RACE reads through MiXCR, one entry per CDR3 protein. The table includes more than 800,000 distinct CDR3 sequences, more than 25% detected once. The CDR3 runs 14 residues. CDR1 WSHSY and CDR2 SAAADI come from the germline V gene. V was shortened by 6 bases and J by 2 bases, with 11 bases between the two germline ends. Points on this clonotype: Its matching antigen is unknown.

V is TRBV10-2 and J is TRBJ2-1; D might be TRBD2 (5 bases). The TCR was taken from a woman aged 80 or over in good health. Sequencing input: blood. The CDR3 DNA follows: TGCGCCAGCAGAGCGGACCCGCCCTACAATGAGCAGTTCTTC. Translation: CASRADPPYNEQFF.